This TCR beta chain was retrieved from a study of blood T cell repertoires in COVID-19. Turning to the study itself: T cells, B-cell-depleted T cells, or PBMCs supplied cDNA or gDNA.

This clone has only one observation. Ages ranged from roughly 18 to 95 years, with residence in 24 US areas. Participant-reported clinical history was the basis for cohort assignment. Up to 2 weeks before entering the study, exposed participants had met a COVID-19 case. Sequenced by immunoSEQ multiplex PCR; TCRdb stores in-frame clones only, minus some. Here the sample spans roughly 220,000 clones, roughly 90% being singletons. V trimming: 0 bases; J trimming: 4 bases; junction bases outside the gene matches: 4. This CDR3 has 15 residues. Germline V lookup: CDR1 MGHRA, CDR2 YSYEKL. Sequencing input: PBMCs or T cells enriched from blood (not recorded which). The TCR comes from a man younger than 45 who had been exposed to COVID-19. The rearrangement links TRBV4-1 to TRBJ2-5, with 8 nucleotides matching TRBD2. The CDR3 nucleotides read TGCGCCAGCAGCCAAGAAGGACTAGCAACAGAGACCCAGTACTTC. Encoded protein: CASSQEGLATETQYF.